The following is a T cell receptor (beta chain) sequence with its context. Its specificity is not known. Germline lookup yields CDR1 SNHLY and CDR2 FYNNEI. The junction had 10 bases not matched to a gene; V was cut back by 11 bases and J by 1 base. The CDR3 extends over 15 amino acids. The sample comes from a study of PD-1 blockade in classical Hodgkin lymphoma. Study-wide results and caveats: Newly diagnosed and completely responding patients shared comparable baseline diversity.

Using immunoSEQ multiplex PCR, the repertoire was profiled, and TCRdb retains in-frame clones only, with some absent. The sample includes over 15,000 clones, over 80% of them seen just once. All patients experienced relapse after autologous stem cell transplantation, and brentuximab vedotin exposure was variable. V is TRBV2 and J is TRBJ2-2, with 7 bases fitting TRBD2. The specimen was peripheral blood mononuclear cells (PBMCs), collected before the second cycle of nivolumab. The source is a human donor with classical Hodgkin lymphoma. This chain's CDR3 is CAGRPGLGNTGELFF. The CDR3 region has the DNA TGTGCCGGTCGGCCCGGACTAGGGAACACCGGGGAGCTGTTTTTT.